The 8 T cell receptor beta chains below all came from one sample that was sequenced in a study of cytomegalovirus exposure and HLA in healthy donors. The PCR ran on 60 Vbeta and 13 Jbeta primers. Produced via immunoSEQ multiplex PCR; TCRdb's table is partial and in-frame only. The sample contains 110,000 to 150,000 clones, 80% of which appear only once. Sequences were obtained from PBMCs. The source is a man younger than 40 in good health and CMV-seronegative.

This chain connects TRBV28 to TRBJ1-5; 7 bases match TRBD1. V trimming: 5 bases; J trimming: 0 bases; junction bases outside the gene matches: 7. The CDR3 loop spans 16 amino acids. The germline V gene encodes CDR1 MDHEN and CDR2 SYDVKM. CDR3 sequence: CASSPQGELSNQPQHF. The CDR3 DNA sequence: TGTGCCAGCAGTCCTCAGGGGGAACTTAGCAATCAGCCCCAGCATTTT.

The chain recombines TRBV2 with TRBJ2-7; 9 bases line up with TRBD2. Germline V gene lookup returns CDR1 SNHLY and CDR2 FYNNEI. With 1 base clipped from V and 5 bases from J, the junction kept 9 bases outside the gene matches. CDR3 length: 16 amino acids. The CDR3 region is CASSEGGVAGVHEQYF. DNA of the CDR3: TGTGCCAGCAGTGAAGGAGGGGTAGCGGGAGTTCACGAGCAGTACTTC.

The V and J genes are TRBV27 and TRBJ2-6, with D perhaps matching TRBD2 (5 bases). Germline V lookup: CDR1 MNHEY, CDR2 SMNVEV (reference sequence). The CDR3 sequence is 14 residues long. Trimming pared 5 bases from V and 0 bases from J, leaving 5 bases between. CDR3 sequence reads: CASSRGSGANVLTF. In DNA form, the CDR3 reads TGTGCCAGCAGTCGGGGCTCTGGGGCCAACGTCCTGACTTTC.

There are a few counts of this clone. This sequence joins TRBV28 and TRBJ2-1; the D gene is possibly TRBD1 (5 bases). Trimming took off 6 bases at V and 6 bases at J, with 21 bases between the two ends. Germline-derived CDR1 and CDR2 are MDHEN and SYDVKM. The CDR3 contains 16 residues. CDR3 sequence: CASSSPPRIGANEQFF. CDR3 DNA sequence: TGTGCCAGCAGCTCACCCCCCCGGATAGGGGCCAATGAGCAGTTCTTC.

The CDR3 coding sequence is TGCGCCAGCAGCTCCCACCCTCGGGCTAACTATGGCTACACCTTC. Translated, it gives CASSSHPRANYGYTF. The J gene is TRBJ1-2, the V gene TRBV5-1; unclear D gene. This CDR3 spans 15 amino acids. The V and J ends lost 3 bases and 0 bases respectively, with 12 bases between them. From germline, CDR1 is SGHRS and CDR2 YFSETQ.

The genes are TRBV6-6 and TRBJ2-7; 9 positions agree with TRBD1. The germline CDR1 and CDR2 sequences are MNHNY and SVGAGI (reference sequence). This CDR3 has 15 amino acids. Unmatched junction bases numbered 9, after V lost 7 bases and J lost 2 bases. The CDR3 reads CASTTTGTGPYEQYF. CDR3 nucleotides: TGTGCCAGCACCACGACCGGGACAGGGCCCTACGAGCAGTACTTC.

The V and J genes are TRBV11-2 and TRBJ2-7; 9 nucleotides match TRBD1. Per germline, CDR1 SGHAT and CDR2 FQNNGV. J was trimmed by 7 bases and V by 0 bases; bases with no gene match: 13. This CDR3 spans 17 amino acids. The CDR3 DNA follows: TGTGCCAGCAGCTTAGAGGGGACAGGGTATTTGTCGCGGGAGCAGTACTTC. Its translation is CASSLEGTGYLSREQYF. Full variable domain (rest looked up from reference TRBV11-2 and TRBJ2-7): EAGVAQSPRYKIIEKRQSVAFWCNPISGHATLYWYQQILGQGPKLLIQFQNNGVVDDSQLPKDRFSAERLKGVDSTLKIQPAKLEDSAVYLCASSLEGTGYLSREQYFGPGTRLTVT.

The chain couples TRBV6-5 to TRBJ2-7; D possibly corresponds to TRBD2 (5 bases). This CDR3 has 13 amino acids. With 5 bases removed from V and 6 bases from J, the gap between germline ends came to 14 bases. Germline values: CDR1 MNHEY, CDR2 SVGAGI. CDR3 sequence reads: CASSESGTSEQYF. The DNA for the CDR3 is TGTGCCAGCAGTGAGTCGGGTACTAGCGAGCAGTACTTC.